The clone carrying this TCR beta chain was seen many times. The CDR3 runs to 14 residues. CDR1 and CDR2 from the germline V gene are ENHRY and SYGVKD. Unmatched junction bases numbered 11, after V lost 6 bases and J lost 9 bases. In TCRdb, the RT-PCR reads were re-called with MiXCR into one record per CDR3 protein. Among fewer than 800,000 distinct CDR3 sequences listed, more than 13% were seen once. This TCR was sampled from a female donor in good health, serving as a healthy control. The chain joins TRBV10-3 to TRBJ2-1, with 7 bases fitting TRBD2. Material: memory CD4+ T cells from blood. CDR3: CAISSAGPKGEQFF. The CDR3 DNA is TGTGCCATCAGCTCAGCGGGGCCTAAGGGTGAGCAGTTCTTC.